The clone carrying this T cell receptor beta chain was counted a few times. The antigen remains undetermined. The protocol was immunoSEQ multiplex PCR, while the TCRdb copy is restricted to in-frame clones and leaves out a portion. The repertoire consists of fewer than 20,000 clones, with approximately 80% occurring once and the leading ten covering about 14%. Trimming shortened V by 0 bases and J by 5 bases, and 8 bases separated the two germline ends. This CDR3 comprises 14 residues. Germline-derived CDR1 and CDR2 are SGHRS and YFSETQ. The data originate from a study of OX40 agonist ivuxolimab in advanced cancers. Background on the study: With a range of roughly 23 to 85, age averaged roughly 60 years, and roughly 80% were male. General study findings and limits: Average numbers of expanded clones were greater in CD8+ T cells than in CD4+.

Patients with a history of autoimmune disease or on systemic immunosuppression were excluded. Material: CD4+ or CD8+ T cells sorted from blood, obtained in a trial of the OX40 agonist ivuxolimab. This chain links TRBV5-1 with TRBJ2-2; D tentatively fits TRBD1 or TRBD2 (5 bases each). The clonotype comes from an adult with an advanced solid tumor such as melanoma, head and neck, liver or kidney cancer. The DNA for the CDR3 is TGCGCCAGCAGCTTGGGAGGGGCTACCGGGGAGCTGTTTTTT. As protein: CASSLGGATGELFF.